This TCR beta chain was obtained from a study of T-cell reconstitution after alpha-beta-depleted transplantation in children. V lost 2 bases and J 3 bases, leaving 11 bases between the germline ends. CDR1 and CDR2 (germline): MNHEY, SMNVEV (reference sequence). The CDR3 is made up of 14 amino acids. Molecular barcoding with unique molecular identifiers was used for the TCRbeta library. TCRdb called the PCR reads again in MiXCR, with one record for every CDR3 protein. The table records approximately 350,000 distinct CDR3 sequences, 10% to 15% of them present only once. This TCR derives from a human donor who donated a stem cell graft to a child with Fanconi anemia. This chain joins TRBV27 and TRBJ2-7; no firm D call. The sample consisted of PBMCs, taken from the stem cell graft. The CDR3 is CASSLMGTNYEQYF. In DNA, the CDR3 is TGTGCCAGCAGTTTAATGGGCACCAACTACGAGCAGTACTTC.